The present T cell receptor beta chain was sequenced within a study of a mutant IDH1 vaccine in newly diagnosed glioma. Study summary: It was radiotherapy, temozolomide, or both that patients received previously, with most receiving both. Study observations and caveats: With respect to changes in top peripheral T cell clonotypes, pseudoprogression seemed unrelated.

Time point reported: baseline, week 1 (first vaccination visit). Indicated treatment: pre-vaccination baseline after standard-of-care therapy. Tumors from donors were new WHO grade 3 or 4 IDH1-mutant astrocytomas with ATRX loss. TCRdb keeps only in-frame clones here, not all; method: immunoSEQ multiplex PCR. Of 85,000 to 100,000 clones listed, roughly 90% are singletons. On this clone itself: Its target is unknown.

The CDR3 covers 15 residues. V lost 5 bases and J 0 bases, leaving 11 bases between the germline ends. Germline lookup yields CDR1 MNHNS and CDR2 SASEGT. The chain couples TRBV6-1 to TRBJ1-5; the D is unclear. The sequences come from PBMCs, collected from a glioma patient treated with radiotherapy, temozolomide or both. The sequence came from a woman aged 45-65 years with glioma. CDR3 region: CASSSVFNSNQPQHF. The CDR3 bases are TGTGCCAGCAGTAGCGTTTTTAATAGCAATCAGCCCCAGCATTTT.